These 7 T cell receptor beta chains were all obtained from the same sample, sequenced in a study of PD-L1 blockade in urothelial cancer. Regarding time point: pretreatment peripheral blood. Sequencing was performed with immunoSEQ multiplex PCR; in TCRdb, only in-frame clones are kept and a portion is missing. The table lists 60,000 or so clones, approximately 80% of them singletons. This specimen was PBMCs, taken around atezolizumab (anti-PD-L1) treatment. The source of these receptors is a man in his sixties or seventies with urothelial cancer.

This chain links TRBV7-9 with TRBJ2-1, with 11 bases identical to TRBD2. V lost 5 bases and J lost 8; bases outside the gene matches: 5. The CDR3 has 14 residues. CDR1 and CDR2 from the germline V gene are SEHNR and FQNEAQ (reference sequence). The CDR3 sequence: CASSQGLAVDEQFF. The DNA for the CDR3 is TGTGCCAGCAGCCAGGGACTAGCGGTAGATGAGCAGTTCTTC.

The V and J genes are TRBV5-8 and TRBJ2-3, with D unresolved. This CDR3 spans 13 amino acids. Germline CDR1 is SGHTS and CDR2 is YDEGEE. Trimming cost V 4 bases and J 1 base, with 7 bases left between them. CDR3 sequence: CASSPSGTDTQYF. CDR3 DNA: TGTGCCAGCAGCCCTTCGGGCACAGATACGCAGTATTTT.

This clone was counted only a few times. The chain recombines TRBV6-5 with TRBJ2-1; D is unresolved. Germline V CDR1 and CDR2: MNHEY, SVGAGI. V shed 4 bases and J shed 4 bases, with 8 bases lying between them. CDR3 length: 13 residues. DNA of the CDR3: TGTGCCAGCAGTTCCGGAGCATACAATGAGCAGTTCTTC. Residues: CASSSGAYNEQFF.

The rearrangement joins TRBV11-2 to TRBJ2-7; TRBD1 matches 7 bases. This CDR3 spans 15 amino acids. CDR1 is SGHAT, CDR2 FQNNGV, per germline. Trimming cost V 0 bases and J 3 bases; bases outside gene matches: 5. CDR3 sequence (DNA): TGTGCCAGCAGCTTAGAAATTGGACAGGACTACGAGCAGTACTTC. This gives the protein CASSLEIGQDYEQYF.

The chain couples TRBV2 to TRBJ2-7, with 11 positions matching TRBD2. J gave up 6 bases and V 6 bases, and 7 bases lay outside the gene matches. The germline CDR1 and CDR2 sequences are SNHLY and FYNNEI. This CDR3 has 14 amino acids. The CDR3 region has the DNA TGTGCCAGCAGCACTAGCGGGAGTGGGGCCGAGCAGTACTTC. Encoded protein: CASSTSGSGAEQYF.

The chain links TRBV30 to TRBJ1-1; D gene ambiguous. CDR3 length equals 13 residues. Germline V gene data show CDR1 as GTSNPN and CDR2 as SVGIG (reference sequence). V lost 4 bases and J lost 8, with 17 bases in between. CDR3 bases: TGTGCCTGGATTGGAGGGTCACTCTTCGAAGCTTTCTTT. This gives the protein CAWIGGSLFEAFF. Supplemented by reference TRBV30 and TRBJ1-1, the full variable domain reads SQTIHQWPATLVQPVGSPLSLECTVEGTSNPNLYWYRQAAGRGLQLLFYSVGIGQISSEVPQNLSASRPQDRQFILSSKKLLLSDSGFYLCAWIGGSLFEAFFGQGTRLTVV.

The CDR3 DNA sequence: TGCGCCAGCAGTATTTCCTCCGGGTACTCTGGGGCCAACGTCCTGACTTTC. It specifies CASSISSGYSGANVLTF. The V call is TRBV5-1, the J call TRBJ2-6; D uncertain. The V gene's germline CDR1 is SGHRS and CDR2 YFSETQ. V shed 5 bases and J shed 0 bases, with 15 bases lying between them. The CDR3 covers 17 residues.